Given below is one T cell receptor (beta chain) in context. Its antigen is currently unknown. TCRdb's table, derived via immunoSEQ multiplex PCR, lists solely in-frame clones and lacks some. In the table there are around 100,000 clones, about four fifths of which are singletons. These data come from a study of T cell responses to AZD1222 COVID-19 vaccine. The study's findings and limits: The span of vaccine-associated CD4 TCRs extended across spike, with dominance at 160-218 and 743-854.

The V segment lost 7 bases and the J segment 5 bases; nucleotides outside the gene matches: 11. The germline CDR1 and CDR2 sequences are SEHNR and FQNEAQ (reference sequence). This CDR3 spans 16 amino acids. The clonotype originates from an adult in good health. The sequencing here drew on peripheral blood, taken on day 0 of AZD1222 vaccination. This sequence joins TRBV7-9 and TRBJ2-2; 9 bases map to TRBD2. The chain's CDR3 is CASTSGVTSGTGELFF. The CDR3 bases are TGTGCCAGCACCTCGGGGGTGACTAGCGGTACCGGGGAGCTGTTTTTT.